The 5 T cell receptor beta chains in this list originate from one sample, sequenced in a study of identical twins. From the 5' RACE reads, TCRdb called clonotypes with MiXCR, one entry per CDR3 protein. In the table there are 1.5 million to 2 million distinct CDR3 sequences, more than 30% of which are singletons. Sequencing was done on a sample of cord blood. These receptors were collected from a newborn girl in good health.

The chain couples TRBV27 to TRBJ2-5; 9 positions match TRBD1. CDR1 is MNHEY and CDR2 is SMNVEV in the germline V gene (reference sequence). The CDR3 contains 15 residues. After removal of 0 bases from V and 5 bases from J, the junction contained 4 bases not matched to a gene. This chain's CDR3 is CASSLSGGTGETQYF. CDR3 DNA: TGTGCCAGCAGTTTATCGGGGGGGACAGGGGAGACCCAGTACTTC.

The CDR3 bases are TGTGCCAGCAGCCAAGATACTATTCCTAGCGGGAGACGGTGGTCCTACAATGAGCAGTTCTTC. Protein product: CASSQDTIPSGRRWSYNEQFF. The chain has TRBV4-2 and TRBJ2-1; 10 bases map to TRBD2. Per germline, CDR1 LGHNA and CDR2 YNFKEQ. This CDR3 has 21 amino acids. The V segment lost 0 bases and the J segment 1 base; nucleotides outside the gene matches: 15.

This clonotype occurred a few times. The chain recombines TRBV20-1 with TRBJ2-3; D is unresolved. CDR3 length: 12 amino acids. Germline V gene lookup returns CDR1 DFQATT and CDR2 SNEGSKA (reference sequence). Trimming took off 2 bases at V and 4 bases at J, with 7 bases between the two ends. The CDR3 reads CSARLEPDTQYF. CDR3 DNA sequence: TGCAGTGCTAGACTAGAGCCAGATACGCAGTATTTT.

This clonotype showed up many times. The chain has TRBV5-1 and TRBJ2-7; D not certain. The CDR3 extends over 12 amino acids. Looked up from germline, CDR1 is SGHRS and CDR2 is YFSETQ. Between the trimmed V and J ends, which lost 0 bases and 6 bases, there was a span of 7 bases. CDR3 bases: TGCGCCAGCAGCTTGGCGAAAAGCGAGCAGTACTTC. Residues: CASSLAKSEQYF.

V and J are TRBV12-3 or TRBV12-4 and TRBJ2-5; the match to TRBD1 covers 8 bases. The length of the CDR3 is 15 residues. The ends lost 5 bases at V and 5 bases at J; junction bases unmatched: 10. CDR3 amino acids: CASSLQGARWETQYF. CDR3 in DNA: TGTGCCAGCAGTCTCCAGGGGGCCAGGTGGGAGACCCAGTACTTC.